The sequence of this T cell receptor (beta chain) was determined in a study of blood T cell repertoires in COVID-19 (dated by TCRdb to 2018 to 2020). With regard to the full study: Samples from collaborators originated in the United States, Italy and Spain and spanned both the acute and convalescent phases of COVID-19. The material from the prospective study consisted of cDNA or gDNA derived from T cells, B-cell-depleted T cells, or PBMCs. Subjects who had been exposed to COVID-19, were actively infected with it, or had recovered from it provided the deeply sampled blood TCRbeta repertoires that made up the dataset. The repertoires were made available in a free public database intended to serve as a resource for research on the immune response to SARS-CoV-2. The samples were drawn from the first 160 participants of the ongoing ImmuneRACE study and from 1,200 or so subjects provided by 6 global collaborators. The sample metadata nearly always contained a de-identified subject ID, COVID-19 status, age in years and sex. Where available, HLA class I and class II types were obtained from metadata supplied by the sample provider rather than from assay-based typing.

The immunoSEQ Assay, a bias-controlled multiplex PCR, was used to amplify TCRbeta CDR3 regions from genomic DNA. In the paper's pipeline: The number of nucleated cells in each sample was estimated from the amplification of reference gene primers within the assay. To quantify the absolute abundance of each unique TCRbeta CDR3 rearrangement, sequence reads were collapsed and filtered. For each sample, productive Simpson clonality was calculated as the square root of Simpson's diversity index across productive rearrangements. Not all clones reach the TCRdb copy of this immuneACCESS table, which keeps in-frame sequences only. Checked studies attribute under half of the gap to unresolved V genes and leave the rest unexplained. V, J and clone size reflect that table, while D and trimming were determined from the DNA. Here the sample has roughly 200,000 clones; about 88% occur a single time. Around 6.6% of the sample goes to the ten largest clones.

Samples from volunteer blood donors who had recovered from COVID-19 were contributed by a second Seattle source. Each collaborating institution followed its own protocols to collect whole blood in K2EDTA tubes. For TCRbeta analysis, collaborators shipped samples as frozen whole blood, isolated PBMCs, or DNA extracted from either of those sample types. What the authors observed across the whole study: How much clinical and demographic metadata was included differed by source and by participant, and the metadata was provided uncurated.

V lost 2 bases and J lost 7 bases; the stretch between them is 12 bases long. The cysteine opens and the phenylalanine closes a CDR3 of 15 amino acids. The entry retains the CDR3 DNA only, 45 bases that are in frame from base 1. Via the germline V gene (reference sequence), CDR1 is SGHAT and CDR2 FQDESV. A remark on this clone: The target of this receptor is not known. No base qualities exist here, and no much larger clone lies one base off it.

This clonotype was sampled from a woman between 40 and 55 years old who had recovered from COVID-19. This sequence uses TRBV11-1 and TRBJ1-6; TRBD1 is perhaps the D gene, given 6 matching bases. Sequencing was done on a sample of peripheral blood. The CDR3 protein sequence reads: CASSLRRDMNSPLHF. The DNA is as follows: TGTGCCAGCAGCTTACGCCGGGACATGAATTCACCCCTCCACTTT.